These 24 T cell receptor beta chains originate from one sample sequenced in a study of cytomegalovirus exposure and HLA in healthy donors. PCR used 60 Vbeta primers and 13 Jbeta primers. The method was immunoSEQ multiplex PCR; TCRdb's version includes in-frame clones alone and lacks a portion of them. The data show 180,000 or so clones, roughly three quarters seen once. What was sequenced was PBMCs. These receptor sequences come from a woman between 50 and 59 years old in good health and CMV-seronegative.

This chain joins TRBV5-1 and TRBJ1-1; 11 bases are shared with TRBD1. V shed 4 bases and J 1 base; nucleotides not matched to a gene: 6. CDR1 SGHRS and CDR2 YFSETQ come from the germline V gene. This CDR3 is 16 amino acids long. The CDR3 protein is CASSHRDRGRNTEAFF. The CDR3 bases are TGCGCCAGCAGCCATAGGGACAGGGGGAGGAACACTGAAGCTTTCTTT.

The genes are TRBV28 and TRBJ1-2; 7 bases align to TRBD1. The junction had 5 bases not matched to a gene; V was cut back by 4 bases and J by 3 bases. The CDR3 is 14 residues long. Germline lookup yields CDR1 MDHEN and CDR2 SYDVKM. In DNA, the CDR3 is TGTGCCAGCAGTTCCTCCGGGACAGACTATGGCTACACCTTC. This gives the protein CASSSSGTDYGYTF.

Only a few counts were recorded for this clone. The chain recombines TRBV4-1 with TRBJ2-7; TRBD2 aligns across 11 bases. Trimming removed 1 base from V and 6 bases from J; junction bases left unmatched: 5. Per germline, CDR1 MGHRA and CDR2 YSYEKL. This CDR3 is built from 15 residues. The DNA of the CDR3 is TGCGCCAGCAGCCAAGCCGGGACTAGCGGTCGCGAGCAGTACTTC. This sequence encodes CASSQAGTSGREQYF.

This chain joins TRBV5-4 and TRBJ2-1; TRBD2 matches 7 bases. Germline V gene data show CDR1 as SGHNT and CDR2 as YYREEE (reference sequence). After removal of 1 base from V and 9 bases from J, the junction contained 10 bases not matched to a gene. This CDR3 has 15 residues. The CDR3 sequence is CASSLREGAPGEQFF. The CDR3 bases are TGTGCCAGCAGCTTGAGGGAGGGTGCGCCGGGTGAGCAGTTCTTC.

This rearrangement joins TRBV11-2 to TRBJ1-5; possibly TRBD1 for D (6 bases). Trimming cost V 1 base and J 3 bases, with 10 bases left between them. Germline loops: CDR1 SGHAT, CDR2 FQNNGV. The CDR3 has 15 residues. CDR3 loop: CASSLGGPNNQPQHF. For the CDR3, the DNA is TGTGCCAGCAGCTTAGGGGGGCCTAACAATCAGCCCCAGCATTTT.

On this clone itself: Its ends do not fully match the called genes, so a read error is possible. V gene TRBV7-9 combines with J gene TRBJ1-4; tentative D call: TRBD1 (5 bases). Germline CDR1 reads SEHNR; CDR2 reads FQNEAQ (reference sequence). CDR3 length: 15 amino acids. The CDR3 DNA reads TGTTCCAGCAGCCCCCTGGGGGGAACTAATGAAAAACTGTTTTTT. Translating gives CSSSPLGGTNEKLFF.

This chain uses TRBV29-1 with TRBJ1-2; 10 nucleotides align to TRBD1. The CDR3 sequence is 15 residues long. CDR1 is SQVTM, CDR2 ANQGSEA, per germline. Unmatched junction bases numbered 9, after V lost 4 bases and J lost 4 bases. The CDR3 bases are TGCAGCGTTGGGGGGACAGGGGCTTTGGTCTATGGCTACACCTTC. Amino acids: CSVGGTGALVYGYTF. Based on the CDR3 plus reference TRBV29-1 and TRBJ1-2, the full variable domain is SAVISQKPSRDICQRGTSLTIQCQVDSQVTMMFWYRQQPGQSLTLIATANQGSEATYESGFVIDKFPISRPNLTFSTLTVSNMSPEDSSIYLCSVGGTGALVYGYTFGSGTRLTVV.

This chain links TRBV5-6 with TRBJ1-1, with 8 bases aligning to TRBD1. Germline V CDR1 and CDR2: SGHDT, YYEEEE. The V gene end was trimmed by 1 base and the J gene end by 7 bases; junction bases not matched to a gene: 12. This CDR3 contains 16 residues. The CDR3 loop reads CASSLISGQATYEAFF. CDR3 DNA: TGTGCCAGCAGCTTGATTTCGGGACAGGCAACCTATGAAGCTTTCTTT.

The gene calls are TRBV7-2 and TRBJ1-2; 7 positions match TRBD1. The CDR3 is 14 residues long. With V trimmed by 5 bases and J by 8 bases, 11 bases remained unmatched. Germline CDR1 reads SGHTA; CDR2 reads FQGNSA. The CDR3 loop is CASSPMTGYEGYTF. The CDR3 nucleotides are TGTGCCAGCAGCCCGATGACAGGGTATGAGGGCTACACCTTC.

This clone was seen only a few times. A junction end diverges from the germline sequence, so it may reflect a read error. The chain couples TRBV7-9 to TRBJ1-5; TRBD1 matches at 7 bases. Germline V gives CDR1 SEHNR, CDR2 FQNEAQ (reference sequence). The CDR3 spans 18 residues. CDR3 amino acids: CSSSLAFNRGPINQPQHF. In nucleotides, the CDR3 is TGTTCCAGCAGCTTAGCGTTTAACAGGGGCCCGATTAATCAGCCCCAGCATTTT.

DNA for the CDR3: TGTGCCAGCAGGGAGACAGGGGGCGTCACTGAAGCTTTCTTT. Protein product: CASRETGGVTEAFF. V gene TRBV2 combines with J gene TRBJ1-1, with 10 positions matching TRBD1. The CDR3 is 14 residues long. The germline V gene encodes CDR1 SNHLY and CDR2 FYNNEI. After removal of 6 bases from V and 4 bases from J, the junction contained 5 bases not matched to a gene.

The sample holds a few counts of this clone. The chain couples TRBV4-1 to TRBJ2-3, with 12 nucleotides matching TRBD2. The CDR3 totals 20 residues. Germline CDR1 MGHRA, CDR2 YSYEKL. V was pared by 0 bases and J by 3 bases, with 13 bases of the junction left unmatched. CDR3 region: CASSQDLWASGRAGTDTQYF. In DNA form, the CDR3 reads TGCGCCAGCAGCCAAGATTTATGGGCTAGCGGGAGGGCAGGGACAGATACGCAGTATTTT.

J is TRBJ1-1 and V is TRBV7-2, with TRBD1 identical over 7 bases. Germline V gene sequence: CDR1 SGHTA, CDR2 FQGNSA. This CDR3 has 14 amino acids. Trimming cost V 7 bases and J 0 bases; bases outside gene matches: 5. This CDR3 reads CASMHRGLNTEAFF. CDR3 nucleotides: TGTGCCAGCATGCACAGGGGCTTGAACACTGAAGCTTTCTTT.

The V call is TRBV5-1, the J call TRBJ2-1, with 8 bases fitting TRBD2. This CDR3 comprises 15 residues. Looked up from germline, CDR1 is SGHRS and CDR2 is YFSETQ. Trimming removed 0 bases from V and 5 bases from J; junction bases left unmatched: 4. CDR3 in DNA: TGCGCCAGCAGCTTGGGGCGGGGGGCCAACAATGAGCAGTTCTTC. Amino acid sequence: CASSLGRGANNEQFF.

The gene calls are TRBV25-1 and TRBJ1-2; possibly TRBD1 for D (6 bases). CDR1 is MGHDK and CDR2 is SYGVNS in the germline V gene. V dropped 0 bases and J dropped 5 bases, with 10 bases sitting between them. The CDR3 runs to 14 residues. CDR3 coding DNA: TGTGCCAGCAGTGAATACCACAGGGAGTATGGCTACACCTTC. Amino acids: CASSEYHREYGYTF.

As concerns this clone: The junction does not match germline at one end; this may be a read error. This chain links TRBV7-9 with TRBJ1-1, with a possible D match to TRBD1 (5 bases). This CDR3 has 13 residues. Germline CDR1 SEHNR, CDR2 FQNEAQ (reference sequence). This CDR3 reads CSSKEQGNTEAFF. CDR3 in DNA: TGTTCCAGCAAGGAGCAGGGGAACACTGAAGCTTTCTTT.

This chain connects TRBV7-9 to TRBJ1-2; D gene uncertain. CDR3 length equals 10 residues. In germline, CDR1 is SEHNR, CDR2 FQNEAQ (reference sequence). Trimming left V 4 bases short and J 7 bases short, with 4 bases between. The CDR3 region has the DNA TGTGCCAGCAGCTCGGGTGGCTACACCTTC. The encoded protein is CASSSGGYTF.

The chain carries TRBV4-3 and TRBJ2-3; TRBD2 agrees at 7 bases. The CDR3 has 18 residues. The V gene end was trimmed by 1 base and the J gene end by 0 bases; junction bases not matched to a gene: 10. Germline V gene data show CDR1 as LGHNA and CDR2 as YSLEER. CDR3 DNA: TGCGCCAGCAGCCAAGGATCCCCGTTACTAGCGAGCACAGATACGCAGTATTTT. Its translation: CASSQGSPLLASTDTQYF.

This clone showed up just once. For the CDR3, the DNA is TGTGCCACCGTCCATCTTGGGGACAGGGGGCACGAGCAGTACTTC. Protein product: CATVHLGDRGHEQYF. This sequence joins TRBV11-2 and TRBJ2-5, with TRBD1 identical over 12 bases. The DNA end lines up better with TRBJ2-7; the J call may be wrong. The germline CDR1 and CDR2 sequences are SGHAT and FQNNGV. The CDR3 contains 15 residues.

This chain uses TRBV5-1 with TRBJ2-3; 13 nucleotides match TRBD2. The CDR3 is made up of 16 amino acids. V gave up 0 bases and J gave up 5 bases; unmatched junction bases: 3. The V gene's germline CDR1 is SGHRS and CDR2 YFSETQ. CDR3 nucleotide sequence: TGCGCCAGCAGCTTGGGACTAGCGGGAGGATTAGATACGCAGTATTTT. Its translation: CASSLGLAGGLDTQYF.

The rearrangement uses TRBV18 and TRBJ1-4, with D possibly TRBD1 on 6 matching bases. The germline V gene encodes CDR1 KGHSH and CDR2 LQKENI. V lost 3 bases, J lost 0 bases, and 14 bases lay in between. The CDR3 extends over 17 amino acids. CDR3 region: CASSPPQGLATNEKLFF. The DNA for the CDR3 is TGTGCCAGCTCACCCCCACAGGGCCTTGCAACTAATGAAAAACTGTTTTTT.

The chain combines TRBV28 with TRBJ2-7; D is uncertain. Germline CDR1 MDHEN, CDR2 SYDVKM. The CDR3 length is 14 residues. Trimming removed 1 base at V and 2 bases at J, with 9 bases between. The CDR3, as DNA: TGTGCCAGCAGTTTATCTGGCAGTCCCTACGAGCAGTACTTC. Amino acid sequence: CASSLSGSPYEQYF.

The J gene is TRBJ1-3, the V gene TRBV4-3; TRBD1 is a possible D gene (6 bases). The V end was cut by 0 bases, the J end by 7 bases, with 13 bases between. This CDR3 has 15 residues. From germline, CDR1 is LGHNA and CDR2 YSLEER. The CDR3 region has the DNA TGCGCCAGCAGCCAAGATCGTTGGGGGCGGAACACCATATATTTT. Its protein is CASSQDRWGRNTIYF.

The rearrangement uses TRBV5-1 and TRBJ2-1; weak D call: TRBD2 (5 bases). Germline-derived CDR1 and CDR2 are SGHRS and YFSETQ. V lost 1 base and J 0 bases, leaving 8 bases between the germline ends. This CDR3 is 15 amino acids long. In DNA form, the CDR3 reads TGCGCCAGCAGCTTGTTGGGGAGCTCCTACAATGAGCAGTTCTTC. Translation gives CASSLLGSSYNEQFF.